This T cell receptor beta chain came from a study of Ad26.COV2.S vaccination and SARS-CoV-2 variants. CDR1 is ENHRY and CDR2 is SYGVKD in the germline V gene. Trimming shortened V by 11 bases and J by 3 bases, and 20 bases separated the two germline ends. This CDR3 is 14 amino acids long. This clone was picked up a small number of times. Treatment described: about 20 received Ad26.COV2.S at low or high dose, single or two shots; 5 received placebo; per-sample allocation not given. Samples came from day 63 after the first vaccine or placebo injection. The study used a vaccine consisting of an Ad26 vector that expressed Wuhan-strain SARS-CoV-2 spike. Sequenced by immunoSEQ multiplex PCR; TCRdb stores in-frame clones only, minus some. In the table there are about 320,000 clones, just over 85% of which are singletons.

The chain couples TRBV10-3 to TRBJ2-7; possible D gene TRBD2, 6 bases. The material was peripheral blood, obtained in a trial of Ad26.COV2.S vaccine versus placebo. The clonotype originates from a person between 18 and 59 years old who received the Ad26.COV2.S COVID-19 vaccine or a placebo. CDR3 protein: CAVHTGTANYEQYF. The CDR3 DNA reads TGTGCCGTACACACCGGGACTGCGAACTACGAGCAGTACTTC.